The next 21 T cell receptor beta chains were all read from a single sample in a study of regulatory T cells in long-lasting Graves disease. The time point here: persistent/refractory GD, antithyroid drugs over 5 years with positive TRAb. Researchers made the TCR library from RNA that was extracted from PBMCs. Arm-PCR of CDR3 regions and iRepertoire HTBI primers were used to build TCR beta libraries. In TCRdb, the multiplex PCR reads were re-called with MiXCR into one record per CDR3 protein. The sample holds more than 650,000 distinct CDR3 sequences, 25% to 30% seen once. The sample consisted of peripheral blood mononuclear cells (PBMCs), taken when the disease was refractory, from a patient treated with antithyroid drugs. Every receptor here comes from a female donor with Graves disease.

The chain has TRBV19 and TRBJ2-2; D is ambiguous. In germline, CDR1 is LNHDA, CDR2 SQIVND (reference sequence). The CDR3 contains 13 residues. V was clipped by 7 bases and J by 1 base, with 7 bases between them. CDR3 coding DNA: TGTGCCAGTAACGCAGTGAACACCGGGGAGCTGTTTTTT. Translated: CASNAVNTGELFF.

The chain combines TRBV27 with TRBJ2-7, with TRBD2 matching over 9 bases. Germline V gives CDR1 MNHEY, CDR2 SMNVEV (reference sequence). Losses at the gene ends were 8 bases for V and 0 bases for J; bases not matched to a gene: 5. The CDR3 has 14 residues. As DNA, the CDR3 is TGTGCCAGCCCGGGACTAGCAGACTCCTACGAGCAGTACTTC. Translation gives CASPGLADSYEQYF.

This clonotype has only a few counts. The chain is built from TRBV20-1 and TRBJ1-1, with 9 bases matching TRBD1. CDR1 DFQATT and CDR2 SNEGSKA come from the germline V gene (reference sequence). The CDR3 has 13 amino acids. V trimming: 1 base; J trimming: 7 bases; junction bases outside the gene matches: 4. CDR3 nucleotides: TGCAGTGCTAGAGGGGACAGGGTACTTGAAGCTTTCTTT. This translates into CSARGDRVLEAFF.

This clonotype was counted ten times or more. The rearrangement uses TRBV12-3 or TRBV12-4 and TRBJ2-7; 7 nucleotides match TRBD2. This CDR3 is built from 14 residues. The trim removed 6 bases at V and 3 bases at J, leaving 8 bases unmatched. The CDR3 DNA is TGTGCCAGCAGGCCTAGCGGAACTAACTACGAGCAGTACTTC. It encodes CASRPSGTNYEQYF.

This clonotype came up a few times. The chain uses TRBV12-3 or TRBV12-4 and TRBJ2-5, with 8 nucleotides matching TRBD1. J lost 5 bases, V lost 3 bases, and 8 bases had no gene match. This CDR3 is 15 amino acids long. DNA of the CDR3: TGTGCCAGCAGTTTTGGGCAGGGGGCGTATGAGACCCAGTACTTC. Residues: CASSFGQGAYETQYF.

The gene calls are TRBV10-3 and TRBJ2-2; TRBD1 aligns across 10 bases. Trimming removed 6 bases from V and 4 bases from J; junction bases left unmatched: 5. The CDR3 covers 15 residues. Germline CDR1 and CDR2: ENHRY and SYGVKD. The CDR3 loop reads CAISGQGGITGELFF. The CDR3 nucleotides read TGTGCCATCAGCGGACAGGGGGGGATCACCGGGGAGCTGTTTTTT.

This clonotype turned up a few times. This chain joins TRBV28 and TRBJ2-7, with D possibly matching TRBD2 (6 bases). The ends were cut back, 7 bases at V and 8 bases at J, with 30 bases in the middle. This CDR3 is 17 amino acids long. Germline CDR1 and CDR2: MDHEN and SYDVKM. The CDR3 nucleotides are TGTGCCAGCACCCCCCGGTCGCGGGCTAGCGACCATACGAAGCAGTACTTC. Its translation is CASTPRSRASDHTKQYF.

The chain recombines TRBV20-1 with TRBJ2-5; 12 bases map to TRBD2. Germline loops: CDR1 DFQATT, CDR2 SNEGSKA (reference sequence). V lost 1 base and J lost 4; bases outside the gene matches: 10. This CDR3 contains 17 residues. CDR3 sequence: CSARVTSGSGLRETQYF. The CDR3 DNA follows: TGCAGTGCTAGAGTGACTAGCGGGAGTGGGTTGAGAGAGACCCAGTACTTC.

This chain connects TRBV9 to TRBJ1-2, with a tentative D call TRBD1 (6 bases). The CDR3 spans 15 residues. Trimming took 0 bases from V and 7 from J, leaving 16 bases between them. CDR1 and CDR2 from the germline V gene are SGDLS and YYNGEE. The CDR3 is CASSVVQSGAVGYTF. CDR3 DNA: TGTGCCAGCAGCGTAGTCCAATCAGGGGCCGTTGGCTACACCTTC.

The CDR3 reads CASRLGTGETQYF. The CDR3 coding sequence is TGTGCCAGCAGACTCGGGACTGGGGAGACCCAGTACTTC. This chain links TRBV28 with TRBJ2-5; a possible D gene is TRBD2 (6 bases). Looked up from germline, CDR1 is MDHEN and CDR2 is SYDVKM. The V and J ends lost 6 bases and 5 bases respectively, with 13 bases between them. CDR3 length: 13 amino acids.

Notes on this clonotype: Its ends do not fully match the called genes, so a read error is possible. CDR3 in amino acids: CASSDTGELVF. The DNA for the CDR3 is TGCGCCAGCTCTGACACCGGGGAGCTGGTTTTT. The genes are TRBV5-1 and TRBJ2-2, with D possibly matching TRBD2 (5 bases). In germline, CDR1 is SGHRS, CDR2 YFSETQ. The CDR3 loop spans 11 amino acids.

In this sample, this clonotype turned up a few times. V and J are TRBV7-2 and TRBJ2-4; tentative D call: TRBD1 (6 bases). The CDR3 has 21 residues. Trimming removed 1 base from V and 2 bases from J, with 27 bases in between. CDR1 and CDR2 from the germline V gene are SGHTA and FQGNSA. CDR3 DNA sequence: TGTGCCAGCAGCTTAGGAGCTAGGGCAGTTTATGACACAGGGACCAAAAACATTCAGTACTTC. Amino acid sequence: CASSLGARAVYDTGTKNIQYF.

The chain joins TRBV7-3 to TRBJ2-7, with 9 bases lining up with TRBD2. Unmatched junction bases numbered 4, after V lost 5 bases and J lost 2 bases. Germline V CDR1 and CDR2: SGHTA, FQGTGA. The CDR3 contains 14 residues. CDR3 region: CASSGLAPTYEQYF. CDR3 bases: TGTGCCAGCAGCGGACTAGCGCCAACCTACGAGCAGTACTTC.

This chain joins TRBV4-2 and TRBJ2-7; 9 bases agree with TRBD2. CDR1 and CDR2 (germline): LGHNA, YNFKEQ. The V and J ends lost 0 bases and 3 bases, in that order; junction bases with no gene match: 6. The CDR3 runs 16 residues. The CDR3 nucleotides are TGTGCCAGCAGCCAAGATCCGGGACTAGCCGGCTACGAGCAGTACTTC. This translates into CASSQDPGLAGYEQYF.

Note on this clonotype: A read error may account for a junction end that differs from germline. This sequence joins TRBV27 and TRBJ1-6; D unclear. The germline V gene encodes CDR1 MNHEY and CDR2 SMNVEV (reference sequence). The CDR3 totals 14 residues. CDR3: CASSPGLYNSPPHF. CDR3 nucleotides: TGTGCCAGCAGTCCAGGACTGTATAATTCACCCCCCCACTTT.

This clonotype appeared many times. The CDR3 DNA follows: TGTGCCAGCAGTCCTCCCTGGGGCACTGAAGCTTTCTTT. Translating it yields CASSPPWGTEAFF. The V call is TRBV16, the J call TRBJ1-1; D not certain. This CDR3 contains 13 residues. The ends were cut back, 6 bases at V and 4 bases at J, with 12 bases in the middle. The germline V gene encodes CDR1 KGHSY and CDR2 FQNENV.

This clonotype was seen repeatedly, ten times or more. In nucleotides, the CDR3 is TGTGCCAGCAGTTCACAGGGGCGCCTGGGCGGCTACACCTTC. It encodes CASSSQGRLGGYTF. V gene TRBV28 combines with J gene TRBJ1-2, with TRBD1 matching 7 bases. CDR1 MDHEN and CDR2 SYDVKM come from the germline V gene. J was trimmed by 8 bases and V by 4 bases; bases with no gene match: 10. This CDR3 is built from 14 residues.

This CDR3 reads CASSLGRTGSGANVLTF. The CDR3 bases are TGTGCCAGCAGCTTAGGGCGGACAGGTTCTGGGGCCAACGTCCTGACTTTC. The chain carries TRBV11-2 and TRBJ2-6; TRBD1 matches at 7 bases. Germline trimming cut 1 base from V and 1 base from J; bases unmatched to any gene: 4. The CDR3 length is 17 residues. Germline V lookup: CDR1 SGHAT, CDR2 FQNNGV.

This chain joins TRBV7-9 and TRBJ1-3, with TRBD1 matching 7 bases. The V and J ends lost 3 bases and 0 bases, in that order; junction bases with no gene match: 5. Germline V lookup: CDR1 SEHNR, CDR2 FQNEAQ (reference sequence). This CDR3 is 16 amino acids long. CDR3 loop: CASSLGQPYSGNTIYF. The CDR3 bases are TGTGCCAGCAGCTTGGGACAGCCTTACTCTGGAAACACCATATATTTT.

As DNA, the CDR3 is TGTGCCAGCAGCCAGGGACAGAGGGAAAAACTGTTTTTT. This encodes CASSQGQREKLFF. The V call is TRBV12-3 or TRBV12-4, the J call TRBJ1-4; 7 bases are shared with TRBD1. J was trimmed by 8 bases and V by 6 bases; bases with no gene match: 6. The CDR3 totals 13 residues.

The J gene is TRBJ1-4, the V gene TRBV20-1; D is unclear. This CDR3 has 14 residues. Germline assignment: CDR1 DFQATT and CDR2 SNEGSKA (reference sequence). V lost 6 bases and J 8 bases, leaving 19 bases between the germline ends. CDR3 sequence: CSARNRGGWEKLFF. The CDR3 coding sequence is TGCAGTGCAAGAAACCGGGGAGGGTGGGAAAAACTGTTTTTT.